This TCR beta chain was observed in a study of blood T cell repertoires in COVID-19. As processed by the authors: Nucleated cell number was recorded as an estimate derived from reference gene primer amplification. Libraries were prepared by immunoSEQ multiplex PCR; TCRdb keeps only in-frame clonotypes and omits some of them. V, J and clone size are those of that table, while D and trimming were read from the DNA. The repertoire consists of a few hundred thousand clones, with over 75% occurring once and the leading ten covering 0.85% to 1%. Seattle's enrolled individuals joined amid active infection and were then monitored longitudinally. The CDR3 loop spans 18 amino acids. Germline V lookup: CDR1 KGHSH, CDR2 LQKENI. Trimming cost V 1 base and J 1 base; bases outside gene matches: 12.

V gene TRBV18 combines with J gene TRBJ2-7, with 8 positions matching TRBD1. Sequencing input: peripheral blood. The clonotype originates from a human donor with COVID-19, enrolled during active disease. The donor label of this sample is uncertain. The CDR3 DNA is TGTGCCAGCTCACCACGTCTTATATTAGGGACAGGATCCTACGAGCAGTACTTC. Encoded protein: CASSPRLILGTGSYEQYF.